The present TCR beta chain was sequenced within a study of a mutant IDH1 vaccine in newly diagnosed glioma. Note on this clone: Antigen: not known.

Method: immunoSEQ multiplex PCR; TCRdb's copy keeps in-frame clones and lacks some. The data contain tens of thousands of clones, around 76% of them singletons. The time point was: week 23, last vaccination. A 20-mer mutant IDH1 peptide at 300 ug was injected subcutaneously with topical imiquimod. The starting material was PBMCs, obtained from a glioma patient whose treatment included an IDH1 peptide vaccine. The TCR originated in a man aged 45-65 years with glioma.

The CDR3 spells CVCNSDRTGNTEAFF. The DNA for the CDR3 is TGTGTCTGCAATTCTGATCGGACGGGAAACACTGAAGCTTTCTTT. The chain combines TRBV2 with TRBJ1-1; D is unclear. CDR1 and CDR2 from the germline V gene are SNHLY and FYNNEI. The CDR3 runs to 15 residues.